This TCR beta chain was identified during a study of blood T cell repertoires in COVID-19. About the research overall: Samples came from the United States, Italy and Spain, spanning acute and convalescent COVID-19.

Followed over time, Seattle patients had been enrolled while infection was active. The data were produced by immunoSEQ multiplex PCR, yet TCRdb's version contains in-frame clones alone and is incomplete. The data contain some 85,000 clones, roughly 74% of them singletons. This CDR3 has 16 amino acids. The V gene's germline CDR1 is MGHRA and CDR2 YSYEKL. Between the trimmed V and J ends, which lost 3 bases and 2 bases, there was a span of 14 bases. V is TRBV4-1 and J is TRBJ1-5; D call uncertain. Specimen: peripheral blood. This clonotype originated in a man between 65 and 85 years old with COVID-19, enrolled during active disease. The CDR3 protein is CASSHTEARGNQPQHF. The DNA for the CDR3 is TGCGCCAGCAGCCATACGGAGGCGCGGGGCAATCAGCCCCAGCATTTT.